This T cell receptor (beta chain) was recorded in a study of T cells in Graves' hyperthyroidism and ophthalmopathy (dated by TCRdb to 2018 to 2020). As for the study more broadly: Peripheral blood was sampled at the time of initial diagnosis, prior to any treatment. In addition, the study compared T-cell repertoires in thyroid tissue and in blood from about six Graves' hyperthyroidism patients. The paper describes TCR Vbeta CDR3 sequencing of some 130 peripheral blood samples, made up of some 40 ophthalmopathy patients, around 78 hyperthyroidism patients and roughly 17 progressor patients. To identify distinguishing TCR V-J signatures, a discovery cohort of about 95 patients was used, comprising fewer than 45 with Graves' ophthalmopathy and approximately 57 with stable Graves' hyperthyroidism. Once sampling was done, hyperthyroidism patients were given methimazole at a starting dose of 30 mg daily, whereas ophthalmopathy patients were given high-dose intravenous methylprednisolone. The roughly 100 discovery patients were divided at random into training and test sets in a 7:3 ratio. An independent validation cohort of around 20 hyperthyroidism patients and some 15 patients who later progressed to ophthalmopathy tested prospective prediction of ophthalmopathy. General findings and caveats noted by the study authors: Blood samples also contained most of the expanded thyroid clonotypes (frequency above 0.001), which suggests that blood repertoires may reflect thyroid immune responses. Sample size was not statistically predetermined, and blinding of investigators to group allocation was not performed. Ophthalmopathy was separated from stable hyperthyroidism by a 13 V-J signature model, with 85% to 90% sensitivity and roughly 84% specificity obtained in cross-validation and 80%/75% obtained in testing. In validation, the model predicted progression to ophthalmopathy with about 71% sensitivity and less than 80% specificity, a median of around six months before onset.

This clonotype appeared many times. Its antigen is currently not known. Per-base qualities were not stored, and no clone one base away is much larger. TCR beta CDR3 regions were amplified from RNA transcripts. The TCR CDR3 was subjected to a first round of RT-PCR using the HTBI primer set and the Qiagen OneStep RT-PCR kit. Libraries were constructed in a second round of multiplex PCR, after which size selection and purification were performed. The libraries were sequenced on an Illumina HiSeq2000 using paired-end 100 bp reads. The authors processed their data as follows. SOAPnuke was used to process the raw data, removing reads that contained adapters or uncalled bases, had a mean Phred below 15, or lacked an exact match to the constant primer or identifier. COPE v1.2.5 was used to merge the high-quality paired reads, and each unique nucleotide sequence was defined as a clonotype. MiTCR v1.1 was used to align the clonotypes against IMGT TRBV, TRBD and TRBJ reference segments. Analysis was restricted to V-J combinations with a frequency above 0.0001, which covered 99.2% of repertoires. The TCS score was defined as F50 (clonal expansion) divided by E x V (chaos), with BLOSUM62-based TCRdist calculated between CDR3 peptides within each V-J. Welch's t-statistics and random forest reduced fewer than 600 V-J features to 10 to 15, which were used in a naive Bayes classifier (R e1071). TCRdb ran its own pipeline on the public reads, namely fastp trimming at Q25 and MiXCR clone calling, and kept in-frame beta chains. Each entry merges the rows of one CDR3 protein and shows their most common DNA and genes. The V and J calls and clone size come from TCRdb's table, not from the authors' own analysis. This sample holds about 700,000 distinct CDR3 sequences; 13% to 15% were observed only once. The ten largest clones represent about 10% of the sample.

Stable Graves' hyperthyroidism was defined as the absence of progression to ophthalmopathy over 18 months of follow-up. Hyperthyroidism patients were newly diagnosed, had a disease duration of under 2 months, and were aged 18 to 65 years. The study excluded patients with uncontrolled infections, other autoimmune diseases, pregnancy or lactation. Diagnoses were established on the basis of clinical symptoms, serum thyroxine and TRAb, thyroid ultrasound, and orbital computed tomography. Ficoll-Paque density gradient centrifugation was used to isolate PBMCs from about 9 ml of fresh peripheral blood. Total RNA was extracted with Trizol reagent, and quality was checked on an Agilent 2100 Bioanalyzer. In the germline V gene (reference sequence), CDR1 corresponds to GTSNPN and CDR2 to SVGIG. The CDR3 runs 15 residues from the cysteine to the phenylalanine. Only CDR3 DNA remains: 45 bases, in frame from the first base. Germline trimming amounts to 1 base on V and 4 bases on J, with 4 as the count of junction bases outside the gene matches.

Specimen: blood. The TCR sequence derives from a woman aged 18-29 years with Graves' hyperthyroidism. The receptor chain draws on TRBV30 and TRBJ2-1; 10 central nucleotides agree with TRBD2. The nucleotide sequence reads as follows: TGTGCCTGGAGTGCTGGGACTAGCGCATACAATGAGCAGTTCTTC. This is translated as CAWSAGTSAYNEQFF. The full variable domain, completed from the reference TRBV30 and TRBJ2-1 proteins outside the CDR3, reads SQTIHQWPATLVQPVGSPLSLECTVEGTSNPNLYWYRQAAGRGLQLLFYSVGIGQISSEVPQNLSASRPQDRQFILSSKKLLLSDSGFYLCAWSAGTSAYNEQFFGPGTRLTVL.